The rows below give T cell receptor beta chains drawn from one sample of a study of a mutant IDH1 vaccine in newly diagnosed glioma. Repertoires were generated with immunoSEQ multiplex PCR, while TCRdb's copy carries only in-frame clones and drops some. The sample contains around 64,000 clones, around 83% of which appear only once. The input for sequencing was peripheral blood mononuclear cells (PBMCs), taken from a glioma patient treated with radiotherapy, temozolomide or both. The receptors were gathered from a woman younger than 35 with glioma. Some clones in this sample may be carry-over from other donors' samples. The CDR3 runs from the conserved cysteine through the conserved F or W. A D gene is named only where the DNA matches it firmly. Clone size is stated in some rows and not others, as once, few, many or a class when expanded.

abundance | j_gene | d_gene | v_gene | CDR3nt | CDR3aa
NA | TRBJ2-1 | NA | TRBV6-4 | TGTGCCAGCAGTGAAAAAGAAAGCAATGAGCAGTTCTTC | CASSEKESNEQFF
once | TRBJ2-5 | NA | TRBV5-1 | TGCGCCAGCAGCTCGCGGGAAGAGGAGACCCAGTACTTC | CASSSREEETQYF
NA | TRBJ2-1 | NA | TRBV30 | TGTGCCTGGAGTAGTCAGCGGTACAATGAGCAGTTCTTC | CAWSSQRYNEQFF
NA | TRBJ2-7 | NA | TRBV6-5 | TGTGCCAGCAGTTACTCGGAGTTCTACGAGCAGTACTTC | CASSYSEFYEQYF
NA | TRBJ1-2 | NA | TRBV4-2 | TGTGCCAGCAGCCGAACCACGGACGGGAACTATGGCTACACCTTC | CASSRTTDGNYGYTF
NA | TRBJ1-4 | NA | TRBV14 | TGTGCCAGCAGCCCGCTTTTGGGCTCTGCAACTAATGAAAAACTGTTTTTT | CASSPLLGSATNEKLFF
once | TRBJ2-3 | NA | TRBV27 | TGTGCCAGCAGTCCCCAACCGAACCTCCCAGATACGCAGTATTTT | CASSPQPNLPDTQYF
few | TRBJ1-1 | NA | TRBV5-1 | TGCGCCAGCAGCTTGGCAGGGCCCTGGAACACTGAAGCTTTCTTT | CASSLAGPWNTEAFF
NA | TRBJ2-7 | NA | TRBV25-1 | TGTGCCAGCAGTGAGACCCAAAGCCCCGGGAACGAGCAGTACTTC | CASSETQSPGNEQYF
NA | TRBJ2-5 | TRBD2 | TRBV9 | TGTGCCAGCAGCGTGACTAGCGGGGAAGAGACCCAGTACTTC | CASSVTSGEETQYF
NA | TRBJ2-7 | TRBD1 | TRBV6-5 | TGTGCCAGCAGTTATTCGACAGGGATCGAGCAGTACTTC | CASSYSTGIEQYF
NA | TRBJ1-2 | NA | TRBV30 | TGTGCCTGGAGTGTAACAGCTTATGGCTACACCTTC | CAWSVTAYGYTF
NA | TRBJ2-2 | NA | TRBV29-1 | TGCAGCGTTGAAGATCAGGGGGAGCTGTTTTTT | CSVEDQGELFF
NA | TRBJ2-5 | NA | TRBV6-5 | TGTGCCAGCAGTTTGGCCCTGGGGACCCAGTACTTC | CASSLALGTQYF
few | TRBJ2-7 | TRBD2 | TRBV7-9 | TGTGCCAGCAGCTCCGATCCGACTAGCAGCCACGAGCAGTACTTC | CASSSDPTSSHEQYF
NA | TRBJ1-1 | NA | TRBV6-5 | TGTGCCAGCAGTTTGTGGGCCATGAACACTGAAGCTTTCTTT | CASSLWAMNTEAFF
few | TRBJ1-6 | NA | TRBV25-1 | TGTGCCAGTAGCGCTTCGGGTAATTCACCCCTCCACTTT | CASSASGNSPLHF